This T cell receptor beta chain was identified in a study of monozygotic twins with inflammatory bowel disease. Overall study findings and caveats: Treatment differences in immunosuppression may have added variability to the repertoires of patients.

TCRdb reworked the 5' RACE reads into one entry per CDR3 protein, no DNA. The table counts some 170,000 distinct CDR3 sequences; more than 2.5% lies in the top ten. Of note for this clonotype: Its antigen is as yet unknown.

Germline lookup yields CDR1 KGHDR and CDR2 SFDVKD. CDR3 length: 15 amino acids. This sequence joins TRBV24-1 and TRBJ1-4; TCRdb's D gene call, TRBD1, goes unchecked for lack of DNA. The sequence was collected from a human donor with ulcerative colitis or Crohn's disease, or a healthy co-twin of an affected twin (not recorded which). Material: blood. CDR3 in amino acids: CATSDSDRVGEKLFF.